A single sample is the source of the 9 T cell receptor beta chains below, sequenced in a study of post-analysis software for immune sequencing data. Findings of the study overall: Relative to controls, patients had about five TRBV segments at higher frequency, with TRBV5-6, TRBV5-1 and TRBV20-1 among these.

Prepared libraries of TCR beta cDNA carried unique molecular identifiers. Each CDR3 protein gets one entry after TCRdb re-called the PCR reads with MiXCR. Of about 810,000 distinct CDR3 sequences listed, roughly 58% are singletons. For these receptors, no antigen is known. Sequencing used blood. The receptor set was obtained from a girl between 10 and 17 years old with multiple sclerosis.

This chain links TRBV12-3 or TRBV12-4 with TRBJ1-2; D possibly corresponds to TRBD1 (6 bases). This CDR3 is 14 amino acids long. Between the trimmed V and J ends, which lost 5 bases and 0 bases, there was a span of 10 bases. CDR3 nucleotides: TGTGCCAGCAGTCCGGACAGCACTAACTATGGCTACACCTTC. As protein: CASSPDSTNYGYTF.

This chain connects TRBV7-9 to TRBJ2-1; 13 nucleotides line up with TRBD2. Germline V gene sequence: CDR1 SEHNR, CDR2 FQNEAQ (reference sequence). The CDR3 has 16 amino acids. J gave up 8 bases and V 4 bases, and 8 bases lay outside the gene matches. The CDR3 reads CASSSWTSGGPHEQFF. CDR3 DNA sequence: TGTGCCAGCAGCTCCTGGACTAGCGGGGGACCGCATGAGCAGTTCTTC.

This clonotype was counted between two and nine times. The chain carries TRBV7-9 and TRBJ2-7, with 7 bases lining up with TRBD2. V was pared by 4 bases and J by 4 bases, with 7 bases of the junction left unmatched. CDR3 length: 14 residues. CDR1 and CDR2 from the germline V gene are SEHNR and FQNEAQ (reference sequence). The CDR3 DNA reads TGTGCCAGCAGCTCCGCCGGGGAGGGATACGAGCAGTACTTC. Translated: CASSSAGEGYEQYF. Variable domain in full (rest from reference TRBV7-9 and TRBJ2-7): DTGVSQNPRHKITKRGQNVTFRCDPISEHNRLYWYRQTLGQGPEFLTYFQNEAQLEKSRLLSDRFSAERPKGSFSTLEIQRTEQGDSAMYLCASSSAGEGYEQYFGPGTRLTVT.

This clonotype has ten or more counts. The chain uses TRBV20-1 and TRBJ2-1; 9 nucleotides agree with TRBD2. The V and J ends lost 0 bases and 6 bases, in that order; junction bases with no gene match: 3. The CDR3 covers 14 residues. Germline-derived CDR1 and CDR2 are DFQATT and SNEGSKA (reference sequence). CDR3 sequence: CSARDSGRGNEQFF. The CDR3 DNA reads TGCAGTGCTAGAGATAGCGGGAGAGGCAATGAGCAGTTCTTC.

This rearrangement joins TRBV7-9 to TRBJ2-5; a possible D gene is TRBD1 (6 bases). This CDR3 region has 13 residues. The V gene's germline CDR1 is SEHNR and CDR2 FQNEAQ (reference sequence). With 5 bases removed from V and 5 bases from J, the gap between germline ends came to 12 bases. CDR3 sequence: CASSPGVSETQYF. DNA for the CDR3: TGTGCCAGCAGCCCAGGGGTGTCGGAGACCCAGTACTTC.

Worth noting for this clonotype: One end of the junction is discordant with germline, which a read error may explain. This chain connects TRBV5-1 to TRBJ1-1, with TRBD1 identical over 9 bases. The germline V gene has CDR1 SGHRS and CDR2 YFSETQ. CDR3 size: 13 residues. CDR3 DNA sequence: TGTGCCAGCAGTTGGGGACAGGGCACTGAAGCTTTCTTT. It yields the protein CASSWGQGTEAFF.

With regard to this clonotype: At one end the junction does not follow the germline gene, possibly because of a read error. The J gene is TRBJ2-4, the V gene TRBV4-1; 9 nucleotides match TRBD1. Germline assignment: CDR1 MGHRA and CDR2 YSYEKL. There are 15 residues in the CDR3. The CDR3 protein is CAGSQGAWDRDIQYF. CDR3 DNA: TGCGCCGGCAGCCAAGGGGCCTGGGACAGGGACATTCAGTACTTC.

The chain recombines TRBV27 with TRBJ2-3, with 7 bases lining up with TRBD1. V gave up 7 bases and J gave up 1 base; unmatched junction bases: 8. Germline CDR1 is MNHEY and CDR2 is SMNVEV (reference sequence). This CDR3 is built from 15 residues. The CDR3, as DNA: TGTGCCAGCACCCAACAGGGGATAGGCACAGATACGCAGTATTTT. As protein: CASTQQGIGTDTQYF.

CDR3 in DNA: TGCAGTGCCCACGGTTTGGGCCCCGAGCAGTTCTTC. It is translated as CSAHGLGPEQFF. The chain links TRBV20-1 to TRBJ2-1; D ambiguous. Germline V gives CDR1 DFQATT, CDR2 SNEGSKA (reference sequence). There are 12 residues in the CDR3. Deletions cut 6 bases from V and 10 bases from J, with 16 bases between.